Listed below are T cell receptor beta chains from one sample, sequenced in a study of cytomegalovirus exposure and HLA in healthy donors. The protocol was immunoSEQ multiplex PCR, while the TCRdb copy is restricted to in-frame clones and leaves out a portion. Among tens of thousands of clones, over 70% were seen once, and the ten largest hold 5.5% to 7.5%. The source material was PBMCs. The receptors originated from a man between 18 and 35 years old in good health and CMV-seropositive. CDR3s include the opening cysteine and the closing phenylalanine or tryptophan. A D gene is named only where the DNA matches it firmly. Not all rows give a size; the values are once, few, many and, for expanded clones, a class.

d_gene | j_gene | len | v_gene | abundance | CDR3aa | CDR3nt
- | TRBJ2-7 | 12 | TRBV25-1 | once | CASKGGAYEQYF | TGTGCCAGCAAAGGCGGAGCCTACGAGCAGTACTTC
- | TRBJ2-1 | 16 | TRBV7-3 | once | CASSLSPAALGNEQFF | TGTGCCAGCAGCTTATCACCAGCGGCCTTGGGGAATGAGCAGTTCTTC
- | TRBJ2-5 | 15 | TRBV11-2 | - | CASSLIGGFPETQYF | TGTGCCAGCAGCTTAATCGGAGGGTTCCCAGAGACCCAGTACTTC
TRBD2 | TRBJ2-1 | 15 | TRBV29-1 | - | CSVEDLAGGPNEQFF | TGCAGCGTTGAAGATCTTGCGGGAGGCCCCAATGAGCAGTTCTTC
- | TRBJ1-1 | 14 | TRBV28 | - | CASSRVRGNTEAFF | TGTGCCAGCAGTAGAGTTCGGGGGAACACTGAAGCTTTCTTT
TRBD1 | TRBJ1-2 | 16 | TRBV5-4 | - | CASSSPPGQGAYGYTF | TGTGCCAGCAGCTCCCCACCGGGACAGGGGGCCTATGGCTACACCTTC
- | TRBJ2-1 | 10 | TRBV7-7 | - | CATGYNEQFF | TGTGCTACCGGCTACAATGAGCAGTTCTTC
- | TRBJ2-7 | 12 | TRBV2 | - | CASSEIKAEQYF | TGTGCCAGCAGTGAGATCAAAGCCGAGCAGTACTTC
TRBD1 | TRBJ2-5 | 17 | TRBV28 | - | CASSRDLRDRGRETQYF | TGTGCCAGCAGTCGAGACCTCAGGGACAGGGGAAGAGAGACCCAGTACTTC
- | TRBJ1-2 | 14 | TRBV9 | - | CASSVGGGAVGYTF | TGTGCCAGCAGCGTAGGAGGAGGGGCGGTTGGCTACACCTTC
TRBD1 | TRBJ1-1 | 13 | TRBV5-1 | - | CASQTGVNTEAFF | TGCGCCAGCCAAACAGGGGTGAACACTGAAGCTTTCTTT
- | TRBJ2-1 | 14 | TRBV6-1 | - | CASSRLRGGYEQFF | TGTGCCAGCAGTCGATTAAGAGGAGGGTATGAGCAGTTCTTC
TRBD1 | TRBJ1-3 | 17 | TRBV4-1 | - | CASSQDEGTAFGNTIYF | TGCGCCAGCAGCCAAGATGAGGGGACAGCTTTCGGGAACACCATATATTTT
- | TRBJ1-5 | 14 | TRBV6-5 | - | CASRIREGNQPQHF | TGTGCCAGCCGCATCAGGGAGGGCAATCAGCCCCAGCATTTT
- | TRBJ2-3 | 15 | TRBV7-7 | - | CASSLGLASTDTQYF | TGTGCTAGCAGCTTAGGGCTAGCAAGCACAGATACGCAGTATTTT
TRBD2 | TRBJ2-2 | 16 | TRBV4-1 | - | CASSQDPSGRAGELFF | TGCGCCAGCAGCCAAGATCCTAGCGGGAGGGCAGGGGAGCTGTTTTTT
TRBD1 | TRBJ1-2 | 14 | TRBV5-4 | - | CASSLGGQTYGYTF | TGTGCCAGCAGCTTGGGGGGACAGACCTATGGCTACACCTTC
TRBD1 | TRBJ2-5 | 16 | TRBV4-1 | - | CASSPRPTGGGETQYF | TGCGCCAGCAGTCCACGGCCGACAGGGGGCGGGGAGACCCAGTACTTC
- | TRBJ2-1 | 13 | TRBV6-4 | - | CASTSVPGHEQFF | TGTGCCAGCACATCCGTTCCCGGTCATGAGCAGTTCTTC
- | TRBJ1-1 | 13 | TRBV9 | - | CASSLGGGTEAFF | TGTGCCAGCAGCTTGGGAGGGGGCACTGAAGCTTTCTTT